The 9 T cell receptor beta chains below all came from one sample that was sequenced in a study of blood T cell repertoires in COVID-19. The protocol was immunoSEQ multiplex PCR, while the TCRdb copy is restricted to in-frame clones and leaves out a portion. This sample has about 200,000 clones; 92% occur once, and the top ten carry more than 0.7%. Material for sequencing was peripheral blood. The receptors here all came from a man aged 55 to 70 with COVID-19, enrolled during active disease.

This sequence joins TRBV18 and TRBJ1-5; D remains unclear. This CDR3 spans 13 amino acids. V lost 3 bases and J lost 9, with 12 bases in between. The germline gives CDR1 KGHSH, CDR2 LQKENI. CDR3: CASSPVPHGPQHF. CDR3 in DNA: TGTGCCAGCTCACCGGTCCCTCACGGGCCCCAGCATTTT.

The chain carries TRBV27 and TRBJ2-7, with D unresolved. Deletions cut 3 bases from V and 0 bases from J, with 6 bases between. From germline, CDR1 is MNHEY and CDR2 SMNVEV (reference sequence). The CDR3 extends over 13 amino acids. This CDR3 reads CASSLGTSYEQYF. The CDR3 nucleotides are TGTGCCAGCAGTTTGGGCACCTCCTACGAGCAGTACTTC.

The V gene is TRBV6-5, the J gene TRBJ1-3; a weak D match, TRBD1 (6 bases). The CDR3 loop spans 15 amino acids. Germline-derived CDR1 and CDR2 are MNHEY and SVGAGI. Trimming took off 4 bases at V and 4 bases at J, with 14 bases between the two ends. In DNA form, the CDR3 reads TGTGCCAGCAGTTTTGGACAGAGTCTAGGAAACACCATATATTTT. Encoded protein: CASSFGQSLGNTIYF.

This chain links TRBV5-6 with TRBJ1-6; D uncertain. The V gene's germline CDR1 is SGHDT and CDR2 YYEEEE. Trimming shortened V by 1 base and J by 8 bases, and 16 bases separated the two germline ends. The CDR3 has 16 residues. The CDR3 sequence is CASSLSLRPGYSPLHF. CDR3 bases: TGTGCCAGCAGCTTGAGCCTTAGACCAGGTTATTCACCCCTCCACTTT.

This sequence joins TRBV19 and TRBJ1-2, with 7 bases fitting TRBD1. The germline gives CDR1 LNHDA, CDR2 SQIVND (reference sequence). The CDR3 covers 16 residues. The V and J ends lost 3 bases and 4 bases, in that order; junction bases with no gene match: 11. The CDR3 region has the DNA TGTGCCAGTAGTATTCAGTGGGGGACAGCGATCTATGGCTACACCTTC. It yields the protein CASSIQWGTAIYGYTF.

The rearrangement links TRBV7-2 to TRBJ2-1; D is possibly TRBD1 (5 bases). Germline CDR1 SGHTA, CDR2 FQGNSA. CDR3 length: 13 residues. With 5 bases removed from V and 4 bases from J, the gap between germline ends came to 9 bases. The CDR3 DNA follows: TGTGCCAGCAGCCCCCAGGGTTACAATGAGCAGTTCTTC. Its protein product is CASSPQGYNEQFF.

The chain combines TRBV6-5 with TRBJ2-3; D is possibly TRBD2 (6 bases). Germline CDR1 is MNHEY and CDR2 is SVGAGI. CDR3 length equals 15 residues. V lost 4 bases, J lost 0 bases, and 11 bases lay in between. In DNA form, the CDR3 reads TGTGCCAGCAGTTGGCGGGGCATTAGCACAGATACGCAGTATTTT. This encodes CASSWRGISTDTQYF.

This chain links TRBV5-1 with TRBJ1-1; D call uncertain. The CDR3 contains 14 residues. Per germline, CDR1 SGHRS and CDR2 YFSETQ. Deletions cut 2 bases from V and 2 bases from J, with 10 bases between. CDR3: CASSFPGDNTEAFF. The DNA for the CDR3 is TGCGCCAGCAGCTTCCCCGGAGATAACACTGAAGCTTTCTTT.

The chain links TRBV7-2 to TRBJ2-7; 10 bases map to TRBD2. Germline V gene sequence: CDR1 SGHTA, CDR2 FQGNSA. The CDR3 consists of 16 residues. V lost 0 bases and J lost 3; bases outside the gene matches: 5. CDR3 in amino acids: CASSLASRTSGYEQYF. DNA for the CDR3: TGTGCCAGCAGCTTAGCTTCAAGGACTAGCGGCTACGAGCAGTACTTC.